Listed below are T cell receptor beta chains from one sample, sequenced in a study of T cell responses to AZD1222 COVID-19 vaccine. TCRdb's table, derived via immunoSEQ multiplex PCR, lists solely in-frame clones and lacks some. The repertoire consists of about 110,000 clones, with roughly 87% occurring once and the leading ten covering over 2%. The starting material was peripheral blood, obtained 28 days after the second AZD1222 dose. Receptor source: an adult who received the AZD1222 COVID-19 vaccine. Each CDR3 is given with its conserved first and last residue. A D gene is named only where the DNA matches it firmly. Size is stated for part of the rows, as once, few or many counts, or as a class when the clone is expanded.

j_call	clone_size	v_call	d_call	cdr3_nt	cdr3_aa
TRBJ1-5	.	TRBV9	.	TGTGCCAGCAGCCAGAGTAGCAATCAGCCCCAGCATTTT	CASSQSSNQPQHF
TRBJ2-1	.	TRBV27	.	TGTGCCAGCTCCGAGGGTCCCGGTCACAATGAGCAGTTCTTC	CASSEGPGHNEQFF
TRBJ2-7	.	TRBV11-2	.	TGTGCCAGCAGCTTAGATCCCCATGTAGTCGACGAGCAGTACTTC	CASSLDPHVVDEQYF
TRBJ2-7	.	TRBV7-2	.	TGTGCCAGCAGCTTAGCGGGGCGGTTGGCTAACTACGAGCAGTACTTC	CASSLAGRLANYEQYF
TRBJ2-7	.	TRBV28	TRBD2	TGTGCCAGCAGTTTAACTAGCGGGAGGATCGGCGAGCAGTACTTC	CASSLTSGRIGEQYF
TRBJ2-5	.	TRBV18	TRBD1	TGTGCCAGCAAAAGGGACAGGGGGCTACAAGAGACCCAGTACTTC	CASKRDRGLQETQYF
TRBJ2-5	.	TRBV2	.	TGTGCCAGCAGTGAAGCGCTTCGCGGGGTGGAGACAGAGACCCAGTACTTC	CASSEALRGVETETQYF
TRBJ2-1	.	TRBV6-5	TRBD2	TGTGCCAGCAGTCGCGGGGGTTGGGATGAGCAGTTCTTC	CASSRGGWDEQFF
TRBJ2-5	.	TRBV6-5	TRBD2	TGTGCCAGCAGACTAGCGGACTCGGAGACCCAGTACTTC	CASRLADSETQYF
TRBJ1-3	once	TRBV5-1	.	TGCGCCAGCAGCGAACCGGGGCGGTTAAACACCATATATTTT	CASSEPGRLNTIYF
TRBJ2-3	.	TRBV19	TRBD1	TGTGCCAGTAGTAGCGAGCTAGGACAGGGGGCCGCAGATACGCAGTATTTT	CASSSELGQGAADTQYF
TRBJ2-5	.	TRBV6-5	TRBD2	TGTGCCTCCGGGGGGGCAAGTGTCGGGGAGACCCAGTACTTC	CASGGASVGETQYF
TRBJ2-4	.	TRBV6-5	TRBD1	TGTGCCAGCACCCGGACAGGGGGCAAAAACATTCAGTACTTC	CASTRTGGKNIQYF
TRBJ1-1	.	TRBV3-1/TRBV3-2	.	TGTGCCAGCAGCCAAGATCTGGCAGGGTTTACAGTCACTGAAGCTTTCTTT	CASSQDLAGFTVTEAFF
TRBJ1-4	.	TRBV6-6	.	TGTGCCAGCAGGTCAGGGACTAATGAAAAACTGTTTTTT	CASRSGTNEKLFF
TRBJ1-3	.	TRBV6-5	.	TGTGCCAGCACTAGAAGCTCTGGAAACACCATATATTTT	CASTRSSGNTIYF
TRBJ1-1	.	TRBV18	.	TGTGCCAGCTCACGATCCTCGTCTAGGGGGGGCGGCACTGAAGCTTTCTTT	CASSRSSSRGGGTEAFF
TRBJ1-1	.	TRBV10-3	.	TGTGCCATCAGTGAGTCTCGCAGGACAGTGAACACTGAAGCTTTCTTT	CAISESRRTVNTEAFF
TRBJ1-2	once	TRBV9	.	TGTGCCAGCAGCGCTCCTGGGGGGACAAATTACTATGGCTACACCTTC	CASSAPGGTNYYGYTF
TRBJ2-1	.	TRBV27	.	TGTGCCAGCAGTTTATCGTCGGACCATTCGCTCTACAATGAGCAGTTCTTC	CASSLSSDHSLYNEQFF
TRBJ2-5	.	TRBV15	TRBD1	TGTGCCACCAGCACCCCCGGGACAGGGGCAACTACCCAGTACTTC	CATSTPGTGATTQYF
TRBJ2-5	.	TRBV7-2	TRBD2	TGTGCCAGCAGCCGCGGGAGCGAAGAGACCCAGTACTTC	CASSRGSEETQYF
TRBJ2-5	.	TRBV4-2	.	TGTGCCAGCAGCCAGAATACAGAGACCCAGTACTTC	CASSQNTETQYF
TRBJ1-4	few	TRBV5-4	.	TGTGCCAGCAGCTTGAGGTCTGGGATCGGGACTGAAAAACTGTTTTTT	CASSLRSGIGTEKLFF
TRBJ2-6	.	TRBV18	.	TGTGCCAGCTCACCCTCCGGGGCAACCTCTGGGGCCAACGTCCTGACTTTC	CASSPSGATSGANVLTF
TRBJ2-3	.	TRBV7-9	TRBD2	TGTGCCAGCAGCTTTGATCCGGGAGGGTACACAGATACGCAGTATTTT	CASSFDPGGYTDTQYF
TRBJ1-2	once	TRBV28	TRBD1	TGTGCCAGCAGTTTATTAGGACAGGATAACGATGGCTACACCTTC	CASSLLGQDNDGYTF
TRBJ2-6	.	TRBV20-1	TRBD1	TGCAGTGCTAGTGAGGGGGCGGTATCTGGGGCCAACGTCCTGACTTTC	CSASEGAVSGANVLTF
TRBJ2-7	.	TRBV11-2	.	TGTGCCAGCAGCGCCCGCGATATGGGCCAGTACGAGCAGTACTTC	CASSARDMGQYEQYF
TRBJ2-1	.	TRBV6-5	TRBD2	TGTGCCAGCAGCCCGGGCAGCGGGAGCTACAATGAGCAGTTCTTC	CASSPGSGSYNEQFF
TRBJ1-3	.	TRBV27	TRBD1	TGTGCCAGCAGTTTTAATGGGGACAGCTCTGGAAACACCATATATTTT	CASSFNGDSSGNTIYF
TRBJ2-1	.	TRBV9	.	TGTGCCAGCAGCGTAGCAGCGCCCCCCTACAATGAGCAGTTCTTC	CASSVAAPPYNEQFF
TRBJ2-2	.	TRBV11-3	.	TGTGCCAGCAGCTTAGCTCCCACCGGGGAGCTGTTTTTT	CASSLAPTGELFF
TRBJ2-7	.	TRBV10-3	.	TGTGCCATCAGTGGCAGGGGGGCAACCTACGAGCAGTACTTC	CAISGRGATYEQYF
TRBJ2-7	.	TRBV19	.	TGTGCCAGTAGTAAACGGAGGGACCCCGGGAGCAGGACACGGGATCAGGAGCAGTACTTC	CASSKRRDPGSRTRDQEQYF
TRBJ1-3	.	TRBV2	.	TGTGCCAGCAGGATGGGGACCGCGGGAAACACCATATATTTT	CASRMGTAGNTIYF
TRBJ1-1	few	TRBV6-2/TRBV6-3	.	TGTGCCAGCAGTTGGAAGGGGCCGGGGGAGAACACTGAAGCTTTCTTT	CASSWKGPGENTEAFF
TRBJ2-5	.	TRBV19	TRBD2	TGTGCCAGTAGTATTGGCGGGAGTTTAGAGACCCAGTACTTC	CASSIGGSLETQYF
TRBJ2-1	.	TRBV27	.	TGTGCCAGCAGCTTATCGTCCATCGGCTCCTACAATGAGCAGTTCTTC	CASSLSSIGSYNEQFF
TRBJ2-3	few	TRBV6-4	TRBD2	TGTGCCAGCAGTGAAGCGGGAAGCACAGATACGCAGTATTTT	CASSEAGSTDTQYF
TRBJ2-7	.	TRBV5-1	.	TGCGCCAGCAGCCTGACGGAATCCTACGAGCAGTACTTC	CASSLTESYEQYF
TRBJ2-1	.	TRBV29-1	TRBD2	TGCAGCGCCCGAGGACTAGCGGGAGATGAGCAGTTCTTC	CSARGLAGDEQFF
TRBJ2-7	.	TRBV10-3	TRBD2	TGTGCCATCAGCCCTAGCGGGTCTGTTTACGAGCAGTACTTC	CAISPSGSVYEQYF
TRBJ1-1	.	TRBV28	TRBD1	TGTGCCAGCAGTTTGACAGGGGGGCTTACTGAAGCTTTCTTT	CASSLTGGLTEAFF
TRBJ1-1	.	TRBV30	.	TGTGCCTGGAGTTCCCGGGCGGGTACTGAAGCTTTCTTT	CAWSSRAGTEAFF
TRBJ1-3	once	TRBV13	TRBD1	TGTGCCAGCAGCTACCCTACAGGGGGCTATGGAAACACCATATATTTT	CASSYPTGGYGNTIYF
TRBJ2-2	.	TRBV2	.	TGTGCCAGCAGTTTTAGTGTCGTCGCGAACACCGGGGAGCTGTTTTTT	CASSFSVVANTGELFF
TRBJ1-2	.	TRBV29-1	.	TGCAGCGTTGAAAGGGAGGGAACGGGAAACTATGGCTACACCTTC	CSVEREGTGNYGYTF
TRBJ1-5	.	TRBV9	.	TGTGCCAGCAGCGTAGGCATTTCAGACAATCAGCCCCAGCATTTT	CASSVGISDNQPQHF
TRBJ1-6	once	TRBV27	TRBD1	TGTGCCAGCAGTTTCGGGGGAGGGACAGGCTCCTATAATTCACCCCTCCACTTT	CASSFGGGTGSYNSPLHF
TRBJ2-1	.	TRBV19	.	TGTGCCAGTAGTATGCCAGGAACTAACTACAATGAGCAGTTCTTC	CASSMPGTNYNEQFF
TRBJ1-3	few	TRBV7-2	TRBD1	TGTGCCAGCAGCGACAGGGTTCTCTCTGGAAACACCATATATTTT	CASSDRVLSGNTIYF
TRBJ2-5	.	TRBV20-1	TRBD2	TGCAGTGCTAGTTCCAGCGGGAGGATCGAGACCCAGTACTTC	CSASSSGRIETQYF
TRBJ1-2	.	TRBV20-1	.	TGCACCCCGGGGCGACAGGTTGGCTACACCTTC	CTPGRQVGYTF